Sequencing of this TCR beta chain was carried out in a study of T cells in Graves' hyperthyroidism and ophthalmopathy. Not enrolled were patients with uncontrolled infection, other autoimmune disease, pregnancy or lactation. Diagnoses rested on clinical symptoms, serum thyroxine and TRAb, thyroid ultrasound and orbital computed tomography. PBMCs stemmed from about 9.5 ml fresh peripheral blood. In this sample, this clonotype turned up many times. As yet, its antigen is unknown. Amplified TCR beta CDR3 regions derived from RNA transcripts. With the HTBI primer set, the TCR CDR3 went through a first round of RT-PCR. TCRdb reanalysed the multiplex PCR reads using MiXCR and keeps one entry per CDR3 protein. This repertoire shows hundreds of thousands of distinct CDR3 sequences, approximately 15% found once; its top ten account for roughly 50%. Study results and limitations: A median about 6.2 months before onset, the model predicted ophthalmopathy.

The ends were cut back, 1 base at V and 1 base at J, with 9 bases in the middle. Germline CDR1 and CDR2: SGHRS and YFSETQ. The CDR3 is made up of 15 amino acids. The sequence came from a woman between 55 and 75 years old with Graves' ophthalmopathy. V usage is TRBV5-1 and J usage is TRBJ1-5; no clear D. The sequenced material came from blood. The CDR3 DNA sequence: TGCGCCAGCAGCTTGCTAGGGCTCAGCAATCAGCCCCAGCATTTT. Translated, it gives CASSLLGLSNQPQHF.